The source of this T cell receptor beta chain is a study of T cell responses to AZD1222 COVID-19 vaccine. Study-wide results and limits: Baseline serology detected seropositivity in only a handful of AZD1222 recipients. Sampling captured repertoires only after the peak T cell response.

Some clones are missing from TCRdb's copy, which holds only in-frame ones; the method was immunoSEQ multiplex PCR. The sample holds over 150,000 clones, about 87% seen once. After removal of 3 bases from V and 1 base from J, the junction contained 13 bases not matched to a gene. The CDR3 loop spans 18 amino acids. CDR1 and CDR2 from the germline V gene are MNHNS and SASEGT. Of note for this clone: Antigen specificity is unknown.

The source was peripheral blood, collected on day 0 of AZD1222 vaccination. This receptor was taken from an adult in good health. The chain links TRBV6-1 to TRBJ2-7, with 9 positions matching TRBD1. CDR3 in amino acids: CASSDPGTGISFSYEQYF. DNA for the CDR3: TGTGCCAGCAGTGACCCCGGGACAGGGATTTCTTTTTCCTACGAGCAGTACTTC.